The clone carrying this T cell receptor beta chain was seen a single time. The table came from immunoSEQ multiplex PCR; TCRdb's copy has only in-frame clones and leaves some out. The table includes a few hundred clones, 88% detected once. The record originates from a study of tumor T cells in aggressive B-cell lymphoma. This CDR3 comprises 17 residues. V dropped 0 bases and J dropped 6; count of bases not matched to a gene: 9. Germline values: CDR1 LGHNA, CDR2 YNFKEQ. The sequence derives from an adult with diffuse large B cell lymphoma. The J gene is TRBJ2-1, the V gene TRBV4-2; 9 nucleotides line up with TRBD2. Source material: tumor tissue. CDR3: CASSQERSAGGPNEQFF. The CDR3 DNA sequence: TGTGCCAGCAGCCAAGAACGCTCGGCGGGAGGGCCCAATGAGCAGTTCTTC.